These T cell receptor beta chains were read from a single sample in a study of OX40 agonist ivuxolimab in advanced cancers. Sequencing used immunoSEQ multiplex PCR; TCRdb keeps in-frame clones, though not all of them. Of around 60,000 clones listed, 60% to 85% are singletons. The sequenced sample was CD4+ or CD8+ T cells sorted from blood, obtained in a trial of the OX40 agonist ivuxolimab. Receptor source: an adult with an advanced solid tumor such as melanoma, head and neck, liver or kidney cancer. The CDR3 runs from the conserved cysteine through the conserved F or W. The order of the fields is clone size, J gene, D gene, V gene, CDR3 DNA, CDR3 protein. A D gene is named only where the DNA matches it firmly. Rows give clone size only sometimes, using once, few, many, or a class for an expanded clone.

size: -; J: TRBJ2-7; D: TRBD2; V: TRBV27; DNA: TGTGCCAGCAGTTTAGGCAGGGAGGGGTACGAGCAGTACTTC; CDR3: CASSLGREGYEQYF
size: -; J: TRBJ1-1; D: -; V: TRBV6-6; DNA: TGTGCCACGCTCCGGGCGAACACTGAAGCTTTCTTT; CDR3: CATLRANTEAFF
size: once; J: TRBJ2-3; D: -; V: TRBV7-2; DNA: TGTGCCAGCAGCTTGTGGCTCGGGGGCGACGCTAGCACAGATACGCAGTATTTT; CDR3: CASSLWLGGDASTDTQYF
size: -; J: TRBJ2-1; D: -; V: TRBV30; DNA: TGTGCCTGGAGTGGCGGGCAGCTCAGGCACGATGAGCAGTTCTTC; CDR3: CAWSGGQLRHDEQFF
size: -; J: TRBJ2-3; D: -; V: TRBV7-2; DNA: TGTGCCAGCAGCCCGCAGATCTCAGATACGCAGTATTTT; CDR3: CASSPQISDTQYF
size: few; J: TRBJ1-2; D: -; V: TRBV27; DNA: TGTGCCAGCACGGGGTTGGCAGGGAACAACTATGGCTACACCTTC; CDR3: CASTGLAGNNYGYTF
size: -; J: TRBJ2-7; D: TRBD2; V: TRBV7-9; DNA: TGTGCCAGCAGCTTCAAAGCGGGAGCGTACGAGCAGTACTTC; CDR3: CASSFKAGAYEQYF
size: -; J: TRBJ1-3; D: -; V: TRBV7-8; DNA: TGTGCCAGCAGCTTAGTGGTGACAGCCTCTGGAAACACCATATATTTT; CDR3: CASSLVVTASGNTIYF
size: -; J: TRBJ1-1; D: -; V: TRBV7-6; DNA: TGTGCCAGCAGCGGGGACACAAACACTGAAGCTTTCTTT; CDR3: CASSGDTNTEAFF
size: -; J: TRBJ2-7; D: -; V: TRBV6-5; DNA: TGTGCCAGGGGGCGGCAGGGCAATTCTTACGAGCAGTACTTC; CDR3: CARGRQGNSYEQYF
size: -; J: TRBJ1-2; D: -; V: TRBV5-5; DNA: TGTGCCAGCAGCTTGGTTGTATCCGGCTACACCTTC; CDR3: CASSLVVSGYTF
size: -; J: TRBJ2-7; D: -; V: TRBV4-3; DNA: TGCGCCAGCAGCCAAGAAGGGAGGAGGCCCTACGAGCAGTACTTC; CDR3: CASSQEGRRPYEQYF
size: -; J: TRBJ1-1; D: TRBD1; V: TRBV7-3; DNA: TGTGCCAGCAGCTCACGGACAGGGCTGAACACTGAAGCTTTCTTT; CDR3: CASSSRTGLNTEAFF
size: -; J: TRBJ1-1; D: -; V: TRBV4-3; DNA: TGCGCCAGCAGCCAATCGGACTCAGCTTTCTTT; CDR3: CASSQSDSAFF
size: -; J: TRBJ1-4; D: -; V: TRBV10-3; DNA: TGTGCCACGTGTAAGGACAATTCTAATGAAAAACTGTTTTTT; CDR3: CATCKDNSNEKLFF
size: -; J: TRBJ1-1; D: -; V: TRBV29-1; DNA: TGCAGCGTTGTAGGGGCGTCCATGAACACTGAAGCTTTCTTT; CDR3: CSVVGASMNTEAFF
size: -; J: TRBJ1-2; D: TRBD1; V: TRBV6-6; DNA: TGTGCCAGCAGTTCGGGACAGGGGACTAACTATGGCTACACCTTC; CDR3: CASSSGQGTNYGYTF
size: -; J: TRBJ1-5; D: TRBD1; V: TRBV19; DNA: TGTGCCAGTAGTCCAACCAAACAGGGGAGCAATCAGCCCCAGCATTTT; CDR3: CASSPTKQGSNQPQHF
size: -; J: TRBJ2-4; D: -; V: TRBV7-9; DNA: TGTGCGTGTGGGGAGAGTGACATTCAGTACTTC; CDR3: CACGESDIQYF
size: once; J: TRBJ2-5; D: TRBD1; V: TRBV11-2; DNA: TGTGCCAGCAGCACGATGGGACAGGGCCAAGAGACCCAGTACTTC; CDR3: CASSTMGQGQETQYF
size: -; J: TRBJ2-7; D: TRBD2; V: TRBV19; DNA: TGTGCCAGTAGTCCCGGGACTAGCGGGAGCTTTCACGAGCAGTACTTC; CDR3: CASSPGTSGSFHEQYF
size: -; J: TRBJ2-2; D: -; V: TRBV5-1; DNA: TGCGCCAGCAGCTTGGAGACAATGAACACCGGGGAGCTGTTTTTT; CDR3: CASSLETMNTGELFF
size: few; J: TRBJ2-2; D: TRBD2; V: TRBV10-3; DNA: TGTGCCATCAGTAGCGGGATTCACACCGGGGAGCTGTTTTTT; CDR3: CAISSGIHTGELFF
size: -; J: TRBJ1-2; D: -; V: TRBV5-1; DNA: TGCGCCAGCAGCCCCAGGCCAGGGGATAACTATGGCTACACCTTC; CDR3: CASSPRPGDNYGYTF
size: once; J: TRBJ2-1; D: TRBD1; V: TRBV28; DNA: TGTGCCAGCAGTTCAGGGGGCGCTTTGGATGAGCAGTTCTTC; CDR3: CASSSGGALDEQFF
size: -; J: TRBJ2-7; D: -; V: TRBV2; DNA: TGTGCCAGCAGTACTGATACCTACGAGCAGTACTTC; CDR3: CASSTDTYEQYF
size: -; J: TRBJ1-2; D: -; V: TRBV30; DNA: TGTGCCTGGAGTAGCGGCGGTCAAGCATGGGGCTACACCTTC; CDR3: CAWSSGGQAWGYTF
size: -; J: TRBJ1-1; D: TRBD1; V: TRBV14; DNA: TGTGCCAGCAGCCAAAGGTTCGACAGGGGGCAGGACACTGAAGCTTTCTTT; CDR3: CASSQRFDRGQDTEAFF
size: -; J: TRBJ1-1; D: -; V: TRBV18; DNA: TGTGCCAGCTCACTGAGTGGTCTCACTGAAGCTTTCTTT; CDR3: CASSLSGLTEAFF
size: few; J: TRBJ1-4; D: -; V: TRBV5-1; DNA: TGCGCCAGCAGCTCCCAGGGCGCAACTAATGAAAAACTGTTTTTT; CDR3: CASSSQGATNEKLFF
size: -; J: TRBJ2-2; D: -; V: TRBV6-5; DNA: TGTGCCAGCAGTCCATGGGACACCGGGGAGCTGTTTTTT; CDR3: CASSPWDTGELFF
size: few; J: TRBJ1-5; D: -; V: TRBV27; DNA: TGTGCCAGCAGGGAATCAGGGGCCAATCAGCCCCAGCATTTT; CDR3: CASRESGANQPQHF
size: once; J: TRBJ2-7; D: -; V: TRBV6-5; DNA: TGTGCCAGCAGTAACTTGGGCGAGCAGTACTTC; CDR3: CASSNLGEQYF
size: -; J: TRBJ1-5; D: -; V: TRBV7-8; DNA: TGTGCCAGCAGCTTAGTAGCAAATAGCAATCAGCCCCAGCATTTT; CDR3: CASSLVANSNQPQHF
size: -; J: TRBJ2-5; D: -; V: TRBV7-8; DNA: TGTGCCAGCAGCTTAGAAGTCTGGGGGACCCAGTACTTC; CDR3: CASSLEVWGTQYF
size: -; J: TRBJ1-4; D: -; V: TRBV5-1; DNA: TGCGCCAGCAGCTTGGGACTTGATGAAAAACTGTTTTTT; CDR3: CASSLGLDEKLFF
size: -; J: TRBJ2-1; D: TRBD2; V: TRBV19; DNA: TGTGCCAGTAAGGGACTAGCGTACAATGAGCAGTTCTTC; CDR3: CASKGLAYNEQFF
size: -; J: TRBJ2-3; D: TRBD1; V: TRBV10-2; DNA: TGCGCCAGCAGCCGACAGGGCGATACGCAGTATTTT; CDR3: CASSRQGDTQYF
size: -; J: TRBJ1-2; D: -; V: TRBV9; DNA: TGTGCCAGCAGCGATGAGTTATTCGGGGACTATGGCTACACCTTC; CDR3: CASSDELFGDYGYTF
size: -; J: TRBJ1-4; D: -; V: TRBV7-6; DNA: TGTGCCAGCAGCCTTGGGGGGGGAACAGCCGTCGAAAAACTGTTTTTT; CDR3: CASSLGGGTAVEKLFF
size: few; J: TRBJ1-1; D: -; V: TRBV7-6; DNA: TGTGCCAGCAGCTTGGGGCAGACAAACACTGAAGCTTTCTTT; CDR3: CASSLGQTNTEAFF
size: -; J: TRBJ2-1; D: TRBD1; V: TRBV19; DNA: TGTGCCAGTAGTATAGATACAGGGGTTCCCTACAATGAGCAGTTCTTC; CDR3: CASSIDTGVPYNEQFF
size: -; J: TRBJ2-2; D: -; V: TRBV27; DNA: TGTGCCAGCAGTTTTACTACCGGGGAGCTGTTTTTT; CDR3: CASSFTTGELFF
size: -; J: TRBJ2-5; D: -; V: TRBV2; DNA: TGTGCCAGCAGTGAACGGCAAGTAGAGACCCAGTACTTC; CDR3: CASSERQVETQYF
size: -; J: TRBJ2-1; D: TRBD2; V: TRBV11-3; DNA: TGTGCCAGCAGCGCCGCTAGCGGGGGATACAATGAGCAGTTCTTC; CDR3: CASSAASGGYNEQFF
size: -; J: TRBJ2-7; D: TRBD1; V: TRBV5-4; DNA: TGTGCCAGCAGCTTTACCGGACAGGGGCGGTACGAGCAGTACTTC; CDR3: CASSFTGQGRYEQYF
size: -; J: TRBJ2-7; D: -; V: TRBV10-3; DNA: TGTGCCATCAGTGGAGAGGGGTATTACGAGCAGTACTTC; CDR3: CAISGEGYYEQYF
size: -; J: TRBJ2-6; D: -; V: TRBV5-8; DNA: TGTGCCAGCAGCTTTTCCGGGGCCAACGTCCTGACTTTC; CDR3: CASSFSGANVLTF
size: -; J: TRBJ2-3; D: -; V: TRBV9; DNA: TGTGCCAGCAGCACGGACGGGACTAGCACAGATACGCAGTATTTT; CDR3: CASSTDGTSTDTQYF
size: -; J: TRBJ2-1; D: TRBD2; V: TRBV7-8; DNA: TGTGCCAGCAGCTTGTTGGGACTAGCTCGGGGGGTTCTTAGTGAGCAGTTCTTC; CDR3: CASSLLGLARGVLSEQFF
size: -; J: TRBJ1-2; D: -; V: TRBV7-2; DNA: TGTGCCAGCAGCTTGTCTGGGCCCACTAACTATGGCTACACCTTC; CDR3: CASSLSGPTNYGYTF
size: -; J: TRBJ1-1; D: TRBD1; V: TRBV7-9; DNA: TGTGCCAGCAGCTTAGGACAGGGGAGGGGTGAAGCTTTCTTT; CDR3: CASSLGQGRGEAFF
size: -; J: TRBJ1-2; D: TRBD1; V: TRBV7-9; DNA: TGTGCCAGCAGCCCGACAGGGGATCCTACCTATGGCTACACCTTC; CDR3: CASSPTGDPTYGYTF
size: few; J: TRBJ2-1; D: TRBD1; V: TRBV28; DNA: TGTGCCAGCACCCAGGGGGCCCTGAGGGGGAATGAGCAGTTCTTC; CDR3: CASTQGALRGNEQFF
size: -; J: TRBJ1-1; D: TRBD1; V: TRBV19; DNA: TGTGCCAGTAGTGCCCTACCGGGACAGGGGGACACTGAAGCTTTCTTT; CDR3: CASSALPGQGDTEAFF
size: -; J: TRBJ1-4; D: -; V: TRBV18; DNA: TGTGCCAGCTCACCAGGGGATCAGGAAAAACTGTTTTTT; CDR3: CASSPGDQEKLFF
size: once; J: TRBJ2-4; D: TRBD2; V: TRBV19; DNA: TGTGCCAGTAGTGAGGCTAGCGGGAGGGAGGTTGGCATTCAGTACTTC; CDR3: CASSEASGREVGIQYF